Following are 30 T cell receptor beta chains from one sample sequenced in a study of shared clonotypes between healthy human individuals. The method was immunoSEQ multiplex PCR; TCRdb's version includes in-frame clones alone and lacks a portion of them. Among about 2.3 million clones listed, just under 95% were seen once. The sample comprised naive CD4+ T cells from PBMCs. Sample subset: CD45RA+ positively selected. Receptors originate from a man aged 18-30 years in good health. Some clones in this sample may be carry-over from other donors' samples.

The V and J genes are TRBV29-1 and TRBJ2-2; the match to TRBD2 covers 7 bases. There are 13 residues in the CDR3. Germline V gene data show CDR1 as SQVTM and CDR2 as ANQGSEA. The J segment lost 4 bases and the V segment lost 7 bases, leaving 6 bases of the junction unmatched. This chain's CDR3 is CSASGTLTGELFF. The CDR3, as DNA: TGCAGCGCTAGCGGAACTCTCACCGGGGAGCTGTTTTTT.

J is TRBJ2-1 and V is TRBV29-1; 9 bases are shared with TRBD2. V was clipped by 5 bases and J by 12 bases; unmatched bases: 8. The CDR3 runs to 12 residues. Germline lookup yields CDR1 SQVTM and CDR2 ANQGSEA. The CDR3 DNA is TGCAGCGTTTTTACTCCGGGACTAGCGCAGTTCTTC. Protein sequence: CSVFTPGLAQFF.

Written as DNA, the CDR3 is TGTGCCACCAGCAGAACCACTTACACGGGAGCGTACATTCAGTACTTC. The encoded protein is CATSRTTYTGAYIQYF. This chain links TRBV15 with TRBJ2-4; D is possibly TRBD2 (6 bases). The CDR3 runs to 16 residues. CDR1 is LNHNV, CDR2 YYDKDF, per germline (reference sequence). V lost 2 bases to trimming and J lost 8 bases, with 19 bases between them.

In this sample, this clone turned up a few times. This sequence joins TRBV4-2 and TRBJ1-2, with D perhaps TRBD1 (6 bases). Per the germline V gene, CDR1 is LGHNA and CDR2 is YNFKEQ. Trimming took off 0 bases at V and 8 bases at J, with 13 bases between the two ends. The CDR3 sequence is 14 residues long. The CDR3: CASSQETQGLGYTF. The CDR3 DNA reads TGTGCCAGCAGCCAAGAGACACAGGGTCTCGGCTACACCTTC.

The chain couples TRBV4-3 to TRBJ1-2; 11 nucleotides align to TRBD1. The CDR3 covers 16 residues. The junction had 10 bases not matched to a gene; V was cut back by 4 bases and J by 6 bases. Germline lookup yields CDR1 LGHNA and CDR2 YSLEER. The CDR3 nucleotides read TGCGCCAGCAGCCTAGTACTGGGACAGGGGGAACATGGCTACACCTTC. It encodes CASSLVLGQGEHGYTF.

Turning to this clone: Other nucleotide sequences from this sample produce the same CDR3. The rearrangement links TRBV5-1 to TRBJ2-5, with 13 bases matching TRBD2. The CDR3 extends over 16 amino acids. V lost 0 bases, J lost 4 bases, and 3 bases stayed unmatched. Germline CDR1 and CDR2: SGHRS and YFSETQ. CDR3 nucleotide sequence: TGCGCCAGCAGCTTGGGACTAGCGGGAGGCCCAGAGACCCAGTACTTC. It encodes CASSLGLAGGPETQYF.

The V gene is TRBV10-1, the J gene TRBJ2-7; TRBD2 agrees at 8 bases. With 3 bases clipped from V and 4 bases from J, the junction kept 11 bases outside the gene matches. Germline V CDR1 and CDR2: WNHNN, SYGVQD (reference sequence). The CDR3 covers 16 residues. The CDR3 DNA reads TGCGCCAGCAGTGACGACAGAGCGGGAGTAAGTTACGAGCAGTACTTC. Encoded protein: CASSDDRAGVSYEQYF.

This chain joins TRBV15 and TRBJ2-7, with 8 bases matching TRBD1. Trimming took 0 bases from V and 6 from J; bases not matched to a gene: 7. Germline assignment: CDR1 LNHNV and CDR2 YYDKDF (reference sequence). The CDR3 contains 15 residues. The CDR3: CATSRDQQGAGEQYF. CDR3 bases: TGTGCCACCAGCAGAGATCAGCAGGGGGCTGGCGAGCAGTACTTC. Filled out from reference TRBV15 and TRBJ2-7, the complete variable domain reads DAMVIQNPRYQVTQFGKPVTLSCSQTLNHNVMYWYQQKSSQAPKLLFHYYDKDFNNEADTPDNFQSRRPNTSFCFLDIRSPGLGDTAMYLCATSRDQQGAGEQYFGPGTRLTVT.

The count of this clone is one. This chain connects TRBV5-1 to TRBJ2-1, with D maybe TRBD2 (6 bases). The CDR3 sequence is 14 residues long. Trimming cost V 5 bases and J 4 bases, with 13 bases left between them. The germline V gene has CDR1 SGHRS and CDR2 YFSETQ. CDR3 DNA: TGCGCCAGCAGTTCCGGGGGTCTATACAATGAGCAGTTCTTC. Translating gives CASSSGGLYNEQFF.

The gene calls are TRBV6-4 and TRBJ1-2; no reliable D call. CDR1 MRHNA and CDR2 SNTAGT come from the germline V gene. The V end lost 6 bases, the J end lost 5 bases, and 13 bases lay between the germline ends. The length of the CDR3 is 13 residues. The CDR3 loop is CASRVGAGYGYTF. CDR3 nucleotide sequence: TGTGCCAGCAGGGTGGGAGCCGGGTATGGCTACACCTTC.

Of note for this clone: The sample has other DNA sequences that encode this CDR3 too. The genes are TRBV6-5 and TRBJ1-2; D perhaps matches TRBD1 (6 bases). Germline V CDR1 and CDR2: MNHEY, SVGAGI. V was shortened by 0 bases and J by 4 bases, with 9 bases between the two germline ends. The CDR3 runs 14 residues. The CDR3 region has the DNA TGTGCCAGCAGTTACTCGAGGGGGGCCTATGGCTACACCTTC. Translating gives CASSYSRGAYGYTF.

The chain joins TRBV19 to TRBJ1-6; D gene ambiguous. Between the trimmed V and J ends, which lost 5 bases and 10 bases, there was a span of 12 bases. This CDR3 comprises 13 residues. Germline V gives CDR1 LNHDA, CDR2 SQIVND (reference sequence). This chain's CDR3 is CASSSRERSPLHF. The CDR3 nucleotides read TGTGCCAGTAGTTCGCGTGAACGCTCACCCCTCCACTTT.

CDR3 nucleotide sequence: TGTGCCACCAGGCCCTCAGGGTCCTACGAGCAGTACTTC. It encodes CATRPSGSYEQYF. The rearrangement joins TRBV15 to TRBJ2-7; perhaps TRBD1 as D (5 bases). V was shortened by 6 bases and J by 1 base, with 10 bases between the two germline ends. This CDR3 region has 13 residues. Germline CDR1 and CDR2: LNHNV and YYDKDF (reference sequence).

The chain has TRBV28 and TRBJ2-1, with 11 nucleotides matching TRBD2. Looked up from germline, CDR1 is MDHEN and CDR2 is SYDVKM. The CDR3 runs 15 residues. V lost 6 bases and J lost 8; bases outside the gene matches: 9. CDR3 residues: CASSSLAGAMYEQFF. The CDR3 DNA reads TGTGCCAGCAGCTCACTAGCGGGAGCCATGTATGAGCAGTTCTTC.

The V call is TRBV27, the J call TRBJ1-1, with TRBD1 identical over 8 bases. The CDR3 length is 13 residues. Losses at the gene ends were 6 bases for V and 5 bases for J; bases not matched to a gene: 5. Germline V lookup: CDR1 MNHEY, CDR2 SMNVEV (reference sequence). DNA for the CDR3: TGTGCCAGCAGCTACAGGGGGGGTACTGAAGCTTTCTTT. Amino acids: CASSYRGGTEAFF.

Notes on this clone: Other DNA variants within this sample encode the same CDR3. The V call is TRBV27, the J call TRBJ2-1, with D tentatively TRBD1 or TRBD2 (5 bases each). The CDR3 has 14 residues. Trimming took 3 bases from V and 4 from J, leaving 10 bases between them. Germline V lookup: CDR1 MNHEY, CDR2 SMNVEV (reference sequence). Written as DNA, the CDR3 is TGTGCCAGCAGTTTTGAGGGGCCATACAATGAGCAGTTCTTC. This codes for CASSFEGPYNEQFF.

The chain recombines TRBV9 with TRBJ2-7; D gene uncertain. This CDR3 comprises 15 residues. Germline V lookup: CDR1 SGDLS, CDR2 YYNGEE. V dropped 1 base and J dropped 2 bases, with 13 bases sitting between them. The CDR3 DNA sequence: TGTGCCAGCAGCGTAACCGGACCCACAACCTACGAGCAGTACTTC. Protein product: CASSVTGPTTYEQYF.

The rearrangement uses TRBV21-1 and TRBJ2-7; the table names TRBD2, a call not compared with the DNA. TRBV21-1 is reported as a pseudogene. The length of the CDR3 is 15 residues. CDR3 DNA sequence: TGTGCCAGCACCAGGGGGACTAGCGGCAACTACGAGCAGTACTTC. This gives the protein CASTRGTSGNYEQYF.

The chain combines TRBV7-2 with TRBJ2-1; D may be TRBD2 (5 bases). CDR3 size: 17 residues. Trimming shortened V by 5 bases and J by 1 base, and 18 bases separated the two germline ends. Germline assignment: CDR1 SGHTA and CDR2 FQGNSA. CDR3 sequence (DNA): TGTGCCAGCAGCCGGACTGCTGTACGACGATCCTACAATGAGCAGTTCTTC. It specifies CASSRTAVRRSYNEQFF.

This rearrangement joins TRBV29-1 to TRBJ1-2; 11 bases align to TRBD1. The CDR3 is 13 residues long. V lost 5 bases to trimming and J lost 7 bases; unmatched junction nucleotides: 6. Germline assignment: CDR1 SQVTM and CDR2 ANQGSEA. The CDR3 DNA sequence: TGCAGCGTTATCGGACAGGGGGCGCGTGGCTACACCTTC. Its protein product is CSVIGQGARGYTF.

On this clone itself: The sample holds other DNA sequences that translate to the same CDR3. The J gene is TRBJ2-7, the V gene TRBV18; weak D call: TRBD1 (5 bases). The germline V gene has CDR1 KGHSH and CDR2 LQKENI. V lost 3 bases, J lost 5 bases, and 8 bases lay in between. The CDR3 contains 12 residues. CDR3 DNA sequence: TGTGCCAGCTCACCGCAGGGTCACGAGCAGTACTTC. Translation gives CASSPQGHEQYF.

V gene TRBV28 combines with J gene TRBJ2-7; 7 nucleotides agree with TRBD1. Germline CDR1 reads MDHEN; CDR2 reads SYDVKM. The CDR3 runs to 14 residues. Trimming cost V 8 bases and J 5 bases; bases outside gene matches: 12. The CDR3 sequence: CASQQTGAIDEQYF. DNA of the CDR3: TGTGCCAGCCAACAAACAGGGGCAATCGACGAGCAGTACTTC.

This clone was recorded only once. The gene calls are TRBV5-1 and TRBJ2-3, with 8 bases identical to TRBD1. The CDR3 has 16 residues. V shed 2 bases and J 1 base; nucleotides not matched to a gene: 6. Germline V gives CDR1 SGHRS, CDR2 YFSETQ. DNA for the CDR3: TGCGCCAGCAGCTTACGGACAGGGATTCGCACAGATACGCAGTATTTT. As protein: CASSLRTGIRTDTQYF. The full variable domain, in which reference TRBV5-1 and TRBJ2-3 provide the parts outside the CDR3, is KAGVTQTPRYLIKTRGQQVTLSCSPISGHRSVSWYQQTPGQGLQFLFEYFSETQRNKGNFPGRFSGRQFSNSRSEMNVSTLELGDSALYLCASSLRTGIRTDTQYFGPGTRLTVL.

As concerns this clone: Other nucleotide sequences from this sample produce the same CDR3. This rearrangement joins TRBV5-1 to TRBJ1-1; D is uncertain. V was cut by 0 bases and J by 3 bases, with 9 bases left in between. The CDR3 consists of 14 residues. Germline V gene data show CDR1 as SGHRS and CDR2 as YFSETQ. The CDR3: CASSLVSGDTEAFF. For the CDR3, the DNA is TGCGCCAGCAGCTTGGTATCTGGGGACACTGAAGCTTTCTTT.

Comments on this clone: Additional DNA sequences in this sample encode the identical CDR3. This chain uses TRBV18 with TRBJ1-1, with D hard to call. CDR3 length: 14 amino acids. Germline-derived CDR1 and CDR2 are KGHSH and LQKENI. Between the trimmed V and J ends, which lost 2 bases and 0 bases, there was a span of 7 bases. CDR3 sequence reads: CASSPSGMNTEAFF. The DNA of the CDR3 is TGTGCCAGCTCACCATCCGGGATGAACACTGAAGCTTTCTTT.

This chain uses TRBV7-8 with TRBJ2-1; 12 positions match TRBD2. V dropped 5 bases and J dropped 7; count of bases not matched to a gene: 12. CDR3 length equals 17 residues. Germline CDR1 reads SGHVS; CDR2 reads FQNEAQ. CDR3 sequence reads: CASSPKPTSGRSNEQFF. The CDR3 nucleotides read TGTGCCAGCAGCCCAAAACCCACTAGCGGGAGGTCTAATGAGCAGTTCTTC.

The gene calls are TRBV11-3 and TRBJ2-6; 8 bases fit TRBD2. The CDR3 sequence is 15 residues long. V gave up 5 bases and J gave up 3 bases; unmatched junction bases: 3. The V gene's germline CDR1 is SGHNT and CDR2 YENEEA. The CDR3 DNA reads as TGTGCCAGCAGCCCGGGGGGGCATGGGGCCAACGTCCTGACTTTC. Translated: CASSPGGHGANVLTF.

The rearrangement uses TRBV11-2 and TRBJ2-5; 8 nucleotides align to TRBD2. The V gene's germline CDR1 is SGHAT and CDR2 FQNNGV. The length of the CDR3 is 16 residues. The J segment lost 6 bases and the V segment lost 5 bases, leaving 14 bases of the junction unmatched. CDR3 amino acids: CASSQGSGTRLKTQYF. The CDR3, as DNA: TGTGCCAGCAGCCAGGGCTCGGGGACTAGATTAAAGACCCAGTACTTC.

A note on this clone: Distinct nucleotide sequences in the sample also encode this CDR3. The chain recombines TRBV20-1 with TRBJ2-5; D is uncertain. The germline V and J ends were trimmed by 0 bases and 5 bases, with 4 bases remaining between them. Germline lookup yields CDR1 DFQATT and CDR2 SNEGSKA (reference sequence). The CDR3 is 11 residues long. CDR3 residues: CSARDVETQYF. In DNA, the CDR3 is TGCAGTGCTAGAGATGTGGAGACCCAGTACTTC.

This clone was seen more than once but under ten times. The CDR3 nucleotides are TGCAGCGTCCACCCTATCGGGGGCACTGAAGCTTTCTTT. Encoded protein: CSVHPIGGTEAFF. The chain uses TRBV29-1 and TRBJ1-1; tentative D call: TRBD1 (5 bases). Germline V gene lookup returns CDR1 SQVTM and CDR2 ANQGSEA. The CDR3 has 13 residues. V was cut by 6 bases and J by 4 bases, with 15 bases left in between. The whole variable domain, remainder taken from reference TRBV29-1 and TRBJ1-1, is SAVISQKPSRDICQRGTSLTIQCQVDSQVTMMFWYRQQPGQSLTLIATANQGSEATYESGFVIDKFPISRPNLTFSTLTVSNMSPEDSSIYLCSVHPIGGTEAFFGQGTRLTVV.